The 16 T cell receptor beta chains presented below share a single source sample, sequenced in a study of human T cells and chemical hapten exposure. Time point denoted: healthy volunteer bleed at 6 weeks. The starting material, unfractionated whole blood, was used for total RNA extraction. TCRdb used MiXCR to reprocess the RACE reads, holding one entry per CDR3 protein. The sample holds 65,000 or so distinct CDR3 sequences, around 6.3% seen once. Sample: whole blood. These receptors came from a female donor in good health. Some clones in this sample may be carry-over from other donors' samples.

This clonotype has at least ten counts. This chain connects TRBV13 to TRBJ1-4, with a possible D match to TRBD1 (6 bases). The V end was cut by 7 bases, the J end by 6 bases, with 21 bases between. The CDR3 runs 16 residues. The germline CDR1 and CDR2 sequences are PRHDT and FYEKMQ (reference sequence). The CDR3 DNA sequence: TGTGCCAGCACCTTGTCAGGTGGAGGGGGAGATGAAAAACTGTTTTTT. Encoded protein: CASTLSGGGGDEKLFF.

This clonotype was counted ten times or more. The chain employs TRBV29-1 and TRBJ1-1, with D tentatively TRBD1 (6 bases). The V gene's germline CDR1 is SQVTM and CDR2 ANQGSEA. CDR3 length: 12 amino acids. The V end was cut by 7 bases, the J end by 3 bases, with 12 bases between. This CDR3 reads CSGGGQYTEAFF. The CDR3 DNA reads as TGCAGCGGTGGGGGCCAATACACTGAAGCTTTCTTT.

Here the CDR3 DNA reads TGTGCCTGGAGTGTACAGGTTAGCAATCAGCCCCAGCATTTT. Protein sequence: CAWSVQVSNQPQHF. The genes are TRBV30 and TRBJ1-5; tentatively, D is TRBD1 (5 bases). This CDR3 comprises 14 residues. Germline V gene lookup returns CDR1 GTSNPN and CDR2 SVGIG (reference sequence). V gave up 0 bases and J gave up 0 bases, with 6 bases separating them.

This clonotype was seen only a few times. V gene TRBV6-1 combines with J gene TRBJ1-1, with D maybe TRBD1 (5 bases). CDR1 and CDR2 from the germline V gene are MNHNS and SASEGT. V gave up 6 bases and J gave up 1 base, with 12 bases separating them. The CDR3 spans 14 residues. Here the CDR3 DNA reads TGTGCCAGCAGGGCGGGACGGACGAACACTGAAGCTTTCTTT. This encodes CASRAGRTNTEAFF.

This clonotype was detected a few times. CDR3 nucleotides: TGCAGTGCTAAAGAATTGGACAGGGAAAGTGAAAAACTGTTTTTT. Its translation is CSAKELDRESEKLFF. The chain links TRBV20-1 to TRBJ1-4; the match to TRBD1 covers 8 bases. The CDR3 loop spans 15 amino acids. Germline-derived CDR1 and CDR2 are DFQATT and SNEGSKA (reference sequence). V shed 4 bases and J 7 bases; nucleotides not matched to a gene: 11.

This clonotype was counted at least ten times. V usage is TRBV12-3 or TRBV12-4 and J usage is TRBJ1-5; possibly TRBD1 for D (6 bases). The V gene lost 0 bases and the J gene lost 5 bases, with 14 bases spanning the gap. CDR3 length: 16 amino acids. This chain's CDR3 is CASSLALGGRDQPQHF. CDR3 nucleotide sequence: TGTGCCAGCAGTTTAGCGCTCGGGGGGCGCGATCAGCCCCAGCATTTT.

This clonotype turned up a few times. The chain uses TRBV12-3 or TRBV12-4 and TRBJ1-1; the D gene is possibly TRBD1 (6 bases). The CDR3 runs 14 residues. V shed 7 bases and J shed 0 bases, with 12 bases lying between them. The CDR3 region is CASKADSMNTEAFF. In DNA, the CDR3 is TGTGCCAGCAAAGCGGACAGCATGAACACTGAAGCTTTCTTT.

This clonotype occurred a few times. The chain joins TRBV12-3 or TRBV12-4 to TRBJ1-5; TRBD1 matches at 8 bases. Trimming removed 6 bases from V and 6 bases from J; junction bases left unmatched: 4. The CDR3 runs to 13 residues. This CDR3 reads CASSRDRGQPQHF. Written as DNA, the CDR3 is TGTGCCAGCAGCCGAGACAGGGGTCAGCCCCAGCATTTT.

J is TRBJ2-3 and V is TRBV5-4; 8 bases are shared with TRBD1. Trimming cost V 3 bases and J 2 bases; bases outside gene matches: 5. From germline, CDR1 is SGHNT and CDR2 YYREEE (reference sequence). The CDR3 runs 15 residues. The CDR3 region is CASSSQGAITDTQYF. The CDR3 nucleotides read TGTGCCAGCAGCTCGCAGGGGGCGATCACAGATACGCAGTATTTT.

In regard to this clonotype: At one end the junction does not follow the germline gene, possibly because of a read error. The chain employs TRBV6-5 and TRBJ1-2; 10 nucleotides line up with TRBD1. The CDR3 extends over 16 amino acids. Germline values: CDR1 MNHEY, CDR2 SVGAGI. The CDR3 region is CASKSDRDRGRIGYAF. CDR3 in DNA: TGTGCCAGCAAATCAGACCGGGACAGGGGACGGATAGGCTACGCCTTC.

At least ten counts were recorded for this clonotype. The chain links TRBV20-1 to TRBJ1-1, with a weak D call TRBD1 (6 bases). Trimming removed 2 bases from V and 7 bases from J, with 17 bases in between. The germline V gene encodes CDR1 DFQATT and CDR2 SNEGSKA (reference sequence). The CDR3 spans 14 residues. The CDR3 loop is CSARTLQGTDEAFF. The CDR3 DNA sequence: TGCAGTGCTAGAACCTTACAGGGTACGGATGAAGCTTTCTTT.

The chain couples TRBV2 to TRBJ1-5, with D maybe TRBD1 (6 bases). The CDR3 runs 13 residues. V was cut by 3 bases and J by 5 bases, with 8 bases left in between. CDR1 is SNHLY, CDR2 FYNNEI, per germline. The DNA of the CDR3 is TGTGCCAGCAGTGATGGGGGCTATCAGCCCCAGCATTTT. Translated, it gives CASSDGGYQPQHF.

The table lists this clonotype with a few counts. The chain employs TRBV29-1 and TRBJ2-5; no clear D gene. V lost 3 bases to trimming and J lost 2 bases, with 10 bases between them. The V gene's germline CDR1 is SQVTM and CDR2 ANQGSEA. The CDR3 has 13 amino acids. This CDR3 is CSVDGYLQETQYF. The CDR3 DNA follows: TGCAGCGTTGACGGCTACCTACAAGAGACCCAGTACTTC.

This clonotype was seen more than once but under ten times. J is TRBJ2-3 and V is TRBV5-4; tentative D call: TRBD2 (7 bases). The CDR3 contains 13 residues. V dropped 4 bases and J dropped 5 bases, with 11 bases sitting between them. Per germline, CDR1 SGHNT and CDR2 YYREEE (reference sequence). CDR3 region: CASSRGGEDTQYF. The CDR3 region has the DNA TGTGCCAGCAGCAGGGGGGGGGAAGATACGCAGTATTTT.

This clonotype appeared many times. The J gene is TRBJ2-4, the V gene TRBV10-3; 11 nucleotides match TRBD1. The germline CDR1 and CDR2 sequences are ENHRY and SYGVKD. Trimming removed 3 bases from V and 3 bases from J; junction bases left unmatched: 7. The CDR3 runs 17 residues. The CDR3 nucleotides read TGTGCCATCAGTGACCCCAGGACAGGGGGCGTCAAAAACATTCAGTACTTC. It codes for CAISDPRTGGVKNIQYF.

In this sample, this clonotype turned up many times. V usage is TRBV5-7 and J usage is TRBJ2-7; 12 nucleotides match TRBD1. TRBV5-7 is an open reading frame whose function is uncertain. The CDR3 sequence is 19 residues long. V shed 3 bases, J shed 3 bases, and the junction held 16 bases outside the gene matches. CDR3 amino acids: CASSSNPGQGALDVYEQYF. The CDR3 DNA follows: TGTGCCAGCAGCTCGAACCCGGGACAGGGGGCCCTAGATGTCTACGAGCAGTACTTC.